This T cell receptor (beta chain) was identified in a study of identical twins. TCRdb re-analysed the 5' RACE reads in MiXCR, keeping a single row per CDR3 protein. The sample has 690,000 or so distinct CDR3 sequences, over 5% seen once. The CDR3 is made up of 17 amino acids. V lost 3 bases and J 5 bases, leaving 19 bases between the germline ends. Per the germline V gene, CDR1 is MGHRA and CDR2 is YSYEKL. Study findings and constraints: Beta out-of-frame sequences showed weaker excess sharing between twins. Twin sharing of out-of-frame TCR alpha was underestimated by models in monozygotic pairs.

This clonotype was observed a few times. Its matching antigen is unknown. The rearrangement links TRBV4-1 to TRBJ1-4; tentative D call: TRBD1 (6 bases). Sequences were obtained from naive T cells sorted from blood. This sequence was found in a man between 18 and 35 years old in good health. CDR3 nucleotide sequence: TGCGCCAGCAGCCAGCCCGTACAGGGTCCCAGCAATGAAAAACTGTTTTTT. Translated: CASSQPVQGPSNEKLFF.